This TCR beta chain was recovered during a study of shared clonotypes between healthy human individuals (dated by TCRdb to 2018 to 2021). Concerning the study at large: The cohort comprised a couple of women and a few men aged 18 to 49 years. To increase sequencing depth and limit assay-specific biases, different laboratories used diverse techniques to prepare libraries and sequence TCR repertoires. To estimate repertoire size and how much clonotype sharing occurs between individuals, the study deeply sequenced the blood TCR repertoires of several healthy adults. For each donor, three plates each were used for CD4 naive and CD4 memory, two plates were used for CD8 naive, and one plate was used for CD8 memory. Leukapheresis yielded between about 0.85 and 10 billion PBMCs per donor.

The donors were healthy, HIV-negative adults who had no recently reported acute infections or vaccinations. Only Caucasian adults living in Nashville, Tennessee, USA were represented among the donors. CD4+ T cells were enriched by magnetic negative selection, after which naive cells were positively selected on CD45RA and the negative fraction was taken as the memory subset. Blood was collected by leukapheresis, and PBMCs were isolated by Ficoll-Histopaque density gradient centrifugation and then cryopreserved in liquid nitrogen vapor phase. Analytical flow cytometry was used to check the purity and quantity of every magnetically sorted T cell population. Genomic DNA was isolated from each sorted fraction and quantified by UV absorbance on a Nanodrop 2000c. TCR CDR3 regions were amplified from genomic DNA by multiplex PCR using the deep immunoSEQ assay. For each cell subset, the extracted genomic DNA was distributed evenly across all wells of several immunoSEQ 96-well plates, and each plate served as one replicate. Each replicate PCR for sorted subsets received around 210 ng genomic DNA, equal to tens of thousands of T cell genomes. Purified libraries were measured with a Qubit 3.0 fluorometer, size-checked on a Bioanalyzer 2100, and measured again with the KAPA Library Quantification kit. A separate single-read 150-cycle Illumina NextSeq 550 flow cell was used to sequence each immunoSEQ 96-well plate. The source study handled its data this way. Because only junctional sequences without quality scores were contained in the immunoSEQ output, filtering matching that applied to full-length reads could not be performed. Sequences were annotated with PyIR, a Python wrapper for IgBLAST v1.9, and V/J genes and CDR3 were assigned using IMGT germline references. Reads with weak V/J assignments (E-value above 1e-6), missing CDR3, stop codons, out-of-frame junctions, or ambiguous translated residues were removed. V3J clonotypes were defined by identical inferred V gene, J gene, and CDR3 amino acid sequence. The percentage overlap between two repertoires was calculated by dividing the number of shared unique clonotypes by the size of the smaller repertoire. Richness of each repertoire was evaluated using RTK rarefaction, the Chao1 estimator, and Recon v2.1 estimates of unobserved clonotypes. Generation probabilities were computed with OLGA for all TCRbeta clonotypes obtained by the gDNA method from a few donors. Drawn from immuneACCESS, this table holds only the in-frame rearrangements with V and J called that TCRdb kept. Clones are partly lost; checked studies trace under half to an unresolved V gene and leave the rest unexplained. For V, J and clone size, that table is used; D and trimming come from the DNA. For this sample the table gives over 2 million clones, of which around 92% were detected only once. The leading ten clones occupy 0.37% of the sample.

Concerning this clone itself: Its specific antigen is unknown. Base qualities were left out, and no much larger clone turns up one base away.

Overall study results and their limits: Rarefaction of sorted-subset datasets indicated incomplete sequencing despite the large sequencing depth. The small number of donors limited the genetic and exposure-history diversity represented. Compared with non-shared clonotypes, clonotypes shared by all four sorted-subset donors had higher generation probabilities. Across a handful of donors, approximately 5% of naive CD4, approximately 3.6% of naive CD8, 2.3% of memory CD4, and roughly 0.41% of memory CD8 clonotypes were shared. Only blood was sampled, and tissue TCR repertoires likely differ from those in blood. Pairwise subsampling indicated that sequencing depth was expected to affect the degree of clonotype sharing among donors. Naive subsets generally had larger estimated clonotype richness than memory subsets.

Trimming takes 5 bases from V and 3 bases from J, and the germline ends sit 15 bases apart. The CDR3 holds 15 amino acids from the cysteine to the phenylalanine. The entry retains the CDR3 DNA only, 45 bases that are in frame from base 1. CDR1 SGHTA and CDR2 FQGTGA were looked up in the germline V gene. The sequenced material came from naive CD4+ T cells from PBMCs. The cell subset or site label on this specimen signifies: CD45RA+ positively selected. The TCR originated in a man younger than 30 in good health. Some clones in this sample may be carry-over from other donors' samples. The chain is made from TRBV7-3 and TRBJ2-3; TRBD2 could be the D gene, as 5 bases match. For the CDR3, the sequence is CASSPREAGTDTQYF. The DNA is TGTGCCAGCAGCCCGCGAGAGGCGGGTACAGATACGCAGTATTTT.